The TCR beta chain under discussion was sequenced for a study of shared clonotypes between healthy human individuals. Across the study: Three CD4 naive, three CD4 memory, two CD8 naive and one CD8 memory plate were used per donor. The study's findings and limits: The authors expected sequencing depth to affect clonotype sharing among donors.

A remark on this clone: The target antigen is unknown.

Naive CD8 cells were CD45RO-negative, positively selected for CCR7, excluding terminally differentiated effector memory CD45RA+ cells. The CDR3 sequence is 15 residues long. Sorted-subset replicate PCR reactions were performed with approximately 200 ng DNA, corresponding to roughly 30,000 T cell genomes. TCRdb's copy holds only in-frame clones and misses some; the assay was immunoSEQ multiplex PCR. The sample lists about 590,000 clones; nearly 97% were seen once. Sequenced: naive CD8+ T cells sorted from blood. This TCR derives from a woman in her twenties or thirties in good health. This sequence joins TRBV21-1 and TRBJ2-3. TRBV21-1 is a pseudogene. The CDR3 region has the DNA TGTGCCAGCCCGAGGACCCAGTCTAGCACAGATACGCAGTATTTT. This encodes CASPRTQSSTDTQYF.